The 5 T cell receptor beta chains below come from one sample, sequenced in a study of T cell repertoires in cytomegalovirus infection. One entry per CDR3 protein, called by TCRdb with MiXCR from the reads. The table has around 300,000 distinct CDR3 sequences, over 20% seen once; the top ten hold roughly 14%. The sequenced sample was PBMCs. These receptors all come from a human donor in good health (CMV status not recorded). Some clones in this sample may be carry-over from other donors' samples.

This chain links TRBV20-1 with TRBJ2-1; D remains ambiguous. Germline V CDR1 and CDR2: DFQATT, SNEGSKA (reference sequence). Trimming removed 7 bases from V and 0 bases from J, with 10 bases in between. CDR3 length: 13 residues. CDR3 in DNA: TGCAGTGGCGCGGCTAGCTCCTACAATGAGCAGTTCTTC. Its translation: CSGAASSYNEQFF.

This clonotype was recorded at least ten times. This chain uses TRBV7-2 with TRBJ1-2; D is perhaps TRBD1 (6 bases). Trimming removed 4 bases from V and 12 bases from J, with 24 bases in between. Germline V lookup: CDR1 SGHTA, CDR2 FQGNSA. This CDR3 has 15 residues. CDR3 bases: TGTGCCAGCAGCTCAAGAACCGGGACAATTTTTCCCAACACCTTC. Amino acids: CASSSRTGTIFPNTF.

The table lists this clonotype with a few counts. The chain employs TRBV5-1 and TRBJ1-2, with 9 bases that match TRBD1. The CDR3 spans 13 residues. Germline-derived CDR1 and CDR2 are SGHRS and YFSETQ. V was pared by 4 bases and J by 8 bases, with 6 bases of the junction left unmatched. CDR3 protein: CASSLGTGFGYTF. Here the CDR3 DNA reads TGCGCCAGCAGCCTAGGGACAGGGTTCGGCTACACCTTC.

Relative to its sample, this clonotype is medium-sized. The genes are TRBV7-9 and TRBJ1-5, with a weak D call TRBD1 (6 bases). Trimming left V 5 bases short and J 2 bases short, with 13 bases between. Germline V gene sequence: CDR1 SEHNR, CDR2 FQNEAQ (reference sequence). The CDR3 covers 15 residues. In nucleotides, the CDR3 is TGTGCCAGCAGCGCCACACAGGGAGGCAATCAGCCCCAGCATTTT. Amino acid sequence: CASSATQGGNQPQHF.

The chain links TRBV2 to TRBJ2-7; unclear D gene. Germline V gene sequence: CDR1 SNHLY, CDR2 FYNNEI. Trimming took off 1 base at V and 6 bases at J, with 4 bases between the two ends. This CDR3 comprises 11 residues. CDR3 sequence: CASSEVREQYF. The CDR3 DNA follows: TGTGCCAGCAGTGAAGTCCGCGAGCAGTACTTC.